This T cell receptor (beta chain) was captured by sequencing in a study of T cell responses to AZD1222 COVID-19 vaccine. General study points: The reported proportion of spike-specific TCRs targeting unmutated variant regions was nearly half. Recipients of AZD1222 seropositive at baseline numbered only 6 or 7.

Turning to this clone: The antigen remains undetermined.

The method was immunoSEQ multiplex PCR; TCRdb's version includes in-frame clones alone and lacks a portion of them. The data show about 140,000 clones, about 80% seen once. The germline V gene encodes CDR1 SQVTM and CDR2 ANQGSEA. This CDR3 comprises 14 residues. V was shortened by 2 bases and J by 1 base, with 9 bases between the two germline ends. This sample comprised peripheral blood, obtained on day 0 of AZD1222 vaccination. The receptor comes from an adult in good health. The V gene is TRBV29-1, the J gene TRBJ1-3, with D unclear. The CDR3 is CSVERRGSGNTIYF. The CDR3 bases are TGCAGCGTTGAACGTCGGGGATCTGGAAACACCATATATTTT.